This entry lists 2 T cell receptor beta chains sequenced from one sample in a study of cytomegalovirus exposure and HLA in healthy donors. Primers: 60 Vbeta forward and 13 Jbeta reverse. Some clones are missing from TCRdb's copy, which holds only in-frame ones; the method was immunoSEQ multiplex PCR. The sample holds approximately 89,000 clones, under 80% seen once. The sample consisted of PBMCs. The receptors come from a man under 40 in good health and CMV-seropositive.

This chain links TRBV27 with TRBJ2-6; 7 nucleotides align to TRBD1. V lost 0 bases, J lost 2 bases, and 4 bases stayed unmatched. CDR3 length equals 17 residues. Per the germline V gene, CDR1 is MNHEY and CDR2 is SMNVEV (reference sequence). The CDR3 here is CASSLSWTGAGANVLTF. In DNA form, the CDR3 reads TGTGCCAGCAGTTTATCCTGGACAGGCGCTGGGGCCAACGTCCTGACTTTC.

The rearrangement uses TRBV11-2 and TRBJ1-4; no definite D call. V was shortened by 0 bases and J by 7 bases, with 6 bases between the two germline ends. The CDR3 has 13 amino acids. In germline, CDR1 is SGHAT, CDR2 FQNNGV. This chain's CDR3 is CASSLDYGEKLFF. In nucleotides, the CDR3 is TGTGCCAGCAGCTTAGATTACGGTGAAAAACTGTTTTTT.